These 16 T cell receptor beta chains were sequenced from one sample in a study of Graves' ophthalmopathy and Graves' hyperthyroidism. RNA transcripts served as template for amplifying TCR beta CDR3 sequences. A first-round RT-PCR used HTBI primers, followed by a second-round multiplex PCR. MiXCR, applied by TCRdb to the multiplex PCR reads, yields one record per CDR3 protein. The table has 1 million to 1.3 million distinct CDR3 sequences, roughly 35% seen once. The sequenced sample was peripheral blood or thyroid tissue (not recorded which). Every receptor here comes from an adult man with Graves' hyperthyroidism.

A few counts support this clonotype. This chain connects TRBV6-5 to TRBJ2-7, with D possibly being TRBD1 (7 bases). Germline values: CDR1 MNHEY, CDR2 SVGAGI. The CDR3 is 14 residues long. Between the trimmed V and J ends, which lost 6 bases and 4 bases, there was a span of 16 bases. Here the CDR3 DNA reads TGTGCCAGCAGACTCCCAGGGGGGAATTACGAGCAGTACTTC. Residues: CASRLPGGNYEQYF.

The chain combines TRBV29-1 with TRBJ1-2; perhaps TRBD1 as D (5 bases). With 5 bases removed from V and 4 bases from J, the gap between germline ends came to 8 bases. Germline loops: CDR1 SQVTM, CDR2 ANQGSEA. The CDR3 loop spans 11 amino acids. The CDR3 protein is CSVHGAYGYTF. The CDR3 region has the DNA TGCAGCGTTCATGGGGCCTATGGCTACACCTTC.

A word on this clonotype: This could be a read error, since a much larger clone is one nucleotide away. The rearrangement joins TRBV30 to TRBJ1-1; 8 bases fit TRBD1. Germline CDR1 is GTSNPN and CDR2 is SVGIG (reference sequence). This CDR3 comprises 9 residues. This CDR3 reads CAGQGWASF. In DNA form, the CDR3 reads TGTGCCGGACAGGGCTGGGCTTCCTTT.

This clonotype came up many times. J is TRBJ1-2 and V is TRBV4-3; TRBD1 matches at 9 bases. CDR1 LGHNA and CDR2 YSLEER come from the germline V gene. This CDR3 has 16 amino acids. V lost 0 bases and J lost 4; bases outside the gene matches: 6. The CDR3 bases are TGCGCCAGCAGCCAAGAGGGGACAGGGTTGCGCTATGGCTACACCTTC. Protein product: CASSQEGTGLRYGYTF.

This clonotype came up a few times. V gene TRBV20-1 combines with J gene TRBJ1-1; D not resolved. This CDR3 spans 14 amino acids. The ends were cut back, 2 bases at V and 4 bases at J, with 14 bases in the middle. Germline V gives CDR1 DFQATT, CDR2 SNEGSKA (reference sequence). The CDR3 region is CSARFTPGSTEAFF. The CDR3 DNA reads as TGCAGTGCTAGATTTACCCCCGGGAGCACTGAAGCTTTCTTT.

This chain uses TRBV9 with TRBJ2-7; 7 nucleotides agree with TRBD2. This CDR3 is 15 amino acids long. CDR1 SGDLS and CDR2 YYNGEE come from the germline V gene. After removal of 3 bases from V and 5 bases from J, the junction contained 11 bases not matched to a gene. The CDR3 region is CASSGGEGISHEQYF. The DNA for the CDR3 is TGTGCCAGCAGCGGAGGGGAGGGGATTAGCCACGAGCAGTACTTC.

This clonotype was observed a handful of times. The V and J genes are TRBV18 and TRBJ1-2; D is perhaps TRBD1 (6 bases). The CDR3 loop spans 14 amino acids. V lost 2 bases and J lost 6, with 13 bases in between. Per germline, CDR1 KGHSH and CDR2 LQKENI. The CDR3 region has the DNA TGTGCCAGCTCACCAGATGGGACAAAAAATGGCTACACCTTC. Translated, it gives CASSPDGTKNGYTF.

This clonotype has ten or more counts. The chain is built from TRBV10-3 and TRBJ1-6, with 9 bases aligning to TRBD1. V gave up 6 bases and J gave up 8 bases; unmatched junction bases: 8. CDR1 ENHRY and CDR2 SYGVKD come from the germline V gene. The CDR3 contains 15 residues. CDR3 sequence: CAISATGTGYSPLHF. CDR3 bases: TGTGCCATCAGCGCAACCGGGACAGGGTATTCACCCCTCCACTTT.

This rearrangement joins TRBV10-1 to TRBJ1-5, with 8 positions matching TRBD1. The CDR3 is 16 residues long. Trimming took 5 bases from V and 3 from J; bases not matched to a gene: 9. Per the germline V gene, CDR1 is WNHNN and CDR2 is SYGVQD (reference sequence). The CDR3 loop reads CASSMDRAVINQPQHF. The CDR3 nucleotides are TGCGCCAGCAGTATGGACAGGGCGGTGATCAATCAGCCCCAGCATTTT.

With respect to this clonotype: Sequence at one end of the junction differs from germline and may be a read error. The rearrangement links TRBV10-2 to TRBJ2-7; no clear D. The CDR3 extends over 15 amino acids. The germline V gene has CDR1 WSHSY and CDR2 SAAADI. The CDR3 spells CASSTFDKNNYEQYF. The CDR3 nucleotides read TGTGCCAGCAGTACCTTCGACAAGAACAACTACGAGCAGTACTTC.

This clonotype was detected many times. The chain joins TRBV7-9 to TRBJ2-2; D may match TRBD1 or TRBD2 (5 bases each). The CDR3 has 12 amino acids. With 8 bases removed from V and 5 bases from J, the gap between germline ends came to 9 bases. Per the germline V gene, CDR1 is SEHNR and CDR2 is FQNEAQ (reference sequence). The DNA for the CDR3 is TGTGCCAGCCTGGGGGTAACCGGGGAGCTGTTTTTT. It codes for CASLGVTGELFF.

This clonotype was detected many times. The J gene is TRBJ1-6, the V gene TRBV15, with D unclear. V lost 5 bases and J 10 bases, leaving 9 bases between the germline ends. Per germline, CDR1 LNHNV and CDR2 YYDKDF (reference sequence). This CDR3 contains 12 residues. CDR3 protein: CATSGVGSPLHF. The CDR3 region has the DNA TGTGCCACCAGCGGGGTTGGCTCACCCCTCCACTTT.

A single count supports this clonotype. This rearrangement joins TRBV10-3 to TRBJ2-2, with D maybe TRBD2 (5 bases). The V end lost 11 bases, the J end lost 1 base, and 17 bases lay between the germline ends. The CDR3 sequence is 15 residues long. Germline V gives CDR1 ENHRY, CDR2 SYGVKD. The CDR3 is CAGSFGVWNTGELFF. In DNA form, the CDR3 reads TGTGCCGGTTCCTTCGGGGTTTGGAACACCGGGGAGCTGTTTTTT.

This clonotype was detected ten times or more. The rearrangement links TRBV29-1 to TRBJ2-7; D is unresolved. Germline V lookup: CDR1 SQVTM, CDR2 ANQGSEA. This CDR3 comprises 13 residues. V lost 1 base and J 1 base, leaving 8 bases between the germline ends. CDR3 in amino acids: CSVEVGDSYEQYF. The CDR3 DNA sequence: TGCAGCGTTGAAGTTGGGGATTCCTACGAGCAGTACTTC.

This clonotype was seen ten or more times. The rearrangement joins TRBV5-1 to TRBJ2-7; D remains unclear. The CDR3 loop spans 14 amino acids. Germline lookup yields CDR1 SGHRS and CDR2 YFSETQ. The V end was cut by 4 bases, the J end by 6 bases, with 17 bases between. CDR3 in amino acids: CASSLPSSRSEQYF. The CDR3 region has the DNA TGCGCCAGCAGCCTCCCTAGTTCCCGGAGCGAGCAGTACTTC.

V gene TRBV19 combines with J gene TRBJ2-2; 16 bases line up with TRBD2. The CDR3 runs to 18 residues. Trimming cost V 5 bases and J 5 bases; bases outside gene matches: 8. Germline CDR1 and CDR2: LNHDA and SQIVND (reference sequence). The CDR3 DNA is TGTGCCAGTAGTCGGGGACTAGCGGGAGGGCCGAGGACCGGGGAGCTGTTTTTT. This gives the protein CASSRGLAGGPRTGELFF.